This TCR beta chain stems from a study of cytomegalovirus exposure and HLA in healthy donors (dated by TCRdb to about 2017). A note on the overall study: In an earlier analysis of 587 of the donors, about 260 Gb of sequence data and some 100 million unique TCR beta sequences from roughly 180 million T cells were reported. The number of donors typed differed by locus, with about 620-630 for A, B, C, DRB1 and DQB1, roughly 520 for DQA1, some 570 for DPA1, and 450 to 480 for DPB1. Class I and class II HLA loci were covered by the typing at four-digit resolution. Because of strong linkage in the cohort, a few DR-DQ haplotypes were treated as single units for association and clustering. A later analysis re-analyzed previously published TCR beta repertoires from about 600 donors and added high-resolution HLA genotyping to study TCR occurrence patterns. The later analysis used no new phenotypic data to find candidate immune exposures, relying instead on TCR beta sequences and their occurrence across donors. A later genetic analysis took genome-wide SNP genotypes for about 55% of the 666 donors and used that subset as a discovery cohort. On average, 235,054 unique TCR beta nucleotide sequences were sequenced per donor among 398 genotyped donors of the cohort, with around 19% of those sequences being non-productive. The study aimed to test whether signatures of past pathogen exposure could be identified by cataloging public T cell receptors. The study used immunosequencing to profile the T cell repertoires of several hundred subjects and linked those repertoires to cytomegalovirus serostatus. In addition to the first cohort of 650 to 750 subjects, a separate validation cohort of approximately 130 different subjects was used. Donor age, sex, ethnicity and CMV serostatus were compiled alongside the repertoire data. The study combined high-throughput TCR immunosequencing, statistical association of individual TCRs with disease status, and machine learning to predict cytomegalovirus infection status. An earlier analysis of roughly 580 of the donors used high-throughput TCR beta sequencing to judge whether each TCR beta V gene segment behaved as functional or pseudogenic. All discovery cohort repertoires had been generated on a single sequencing platform. An early release that covered some 630 HLA-typed donors contained about 300 gigabases of sequencing data and about 84 million unique TCR sequences. Among the roughly 400 genotyped donors, approximately 76% belonged to the genetic ancestry cluster associated with self-reported Caucasian donors. Overall study outcomes, separate from this receptor: An earlier analysis of around 600 of the donors showed that most TCR beta V segments appeared in productive rearrangements either about 90% or about 30% of the time, which broadly matched IMGT annotations. While some public TCRs were present in many individuals, most TCR sequences turned up only very rarely across donors. Linkage disequilibrium might explain the correlated functional status among segregating V segments, but an unknown experimental factor could not be excluded. Because HLA typing was missing for some donors at each locus, association tests included only the typed subset. According to a later analysis, parvovirus B19, influenza, CMV and Epstein-Barr virus appeared linked to several top co-occurrence clusters. Because the 87-base-pair reads could not distinguish some IMGT-functional V segments, including TRBV6-2 and TRBV6-3, those segments were excluded. The classifier was reported to diagnose cytomegalovirus status with high specificity and sensitivity in both the original and validation cohorts. This cohort had only TCR beta chains sequenced, and the lack of alpha or paired-chain data limited which features could be detected. Strong co-occurrence of HLA alleles, especially DR and DQ, made assigning TCR associations to individual alleles difficult. According to the authors, the approach could potentially be generalized to other disease states and immunological phenotypes. A few of the identified cytomegalovirus-associated TCR beta chains were confirmed in vitro to be specific for cytomegalovirus antigens. Sequencing depth was assumed to be roughly uniform across donors in the presence/absence analyses, though that assumption may not hold. In a later analysis, most CMV-associated TCR beta chains were found to appear HLA-restricted, with HLA associations seemingly driven largely by CMV exposure. According to a later genetic analysis, donors in an Asian-associated ancestry cluster had fewer N-insertions in productive TCRs than the roughly 700-donor mean. The only immune exposure information available for the cohort was CMV serostatus. Compared with equally common non-associated chains, HLA-associated TCR beta chains in a later analysis were more clonally expanded and had lower generation probabilities. An association between a missense DCLRE1C variant and V-gene and J-gene trimming of TCR beta chains was found in a later genetic analysis and replicated in an independent cohort. The sequencing pipeline was judged likely to have produced a cluster of highly shared sequence variants as a technical artifact. Because counts were too low, some 17 rarely observed V segments, including chromosome 9 orphons, were left out of the earlier analysis of 587 of the donors. A further reported finding was that TCR beta sequences accurately predicted the HLA-A and HLA-B alleles for most subjects in the first cohort. A total of 150 to 200 TCR beta chains were listed by the study as associated with cytomegalovirus. Specific HLA alleles were associated with around 18,000 TCR beta sequences at a false discovery rate of 0.05 in a later analysis. According to a later analysis, TCR association rates differed among HLA loci, with DRB1 alleles showing the most associated TCRs and HLA-C alleles showing the fewest.

Points on this clone: Its binding antigen is unknown. Base-call qualities are not available, and no considerably larger clone is one nucleotide away.

The library was produced with the immunoSEQ multiplex PCR assay. For the multiplex PCR, a mixture combining 60 forward primers for TCR Vbeta segments and 13 reverse primers for TCR Jbeta segments was used. The CDR3 region of rearranged TCR beta genes was amplified from genomic DNA with a multiplex PCR assay. On the Illumina HiSeq System, the amplified TCR beta libraries were sequenced as 87-base-pair reads. In the source study's methods: Across the roughly 700 repertoires, a later analysis counted tens of millions of unique TCR beta chains, roughly 11 million of which were shared by at least two donors. To remove PCR and sequencing errors, raw reads were error-corrected and collapsed into unique sequences using a nearest-neighbor algorithm that merged closely related sequences. Alignment of CDR3 sequences to IMGT reference sequences was used to assign V, D and J gene segments. For a sequence to be retained, a match of at least six nucleotides was required to both a V gene segment and a J gene segment. A rearrangement was called productive if the CDR3 had no stop codons and remained in frame with V and J, and every other rearrangement was called non-productive. CDR3 was defined by IMGT convention, running from the second conserved V-encoded cysteine to the conserved J-encoded phenylalanine. The earlier analysis of 587 of the donors excluded any sequence lacking an unambiguous match to a single V gene segment. An earlier analysis of approximately 590 of the donors classified V segments as functional when productive rearrangements were above 56.7% and as segregating when the standard deviation between donors was above 5%. To diagnose cytomegalovirus status from the catalog of TCR beta chain sequences, a statistical classification framework was built. V and J gene assignment, in a later analysis, came from comparing TCR nucleotide sequences with IMGT/GENE-DB human TR gene sequences. A later analysis assigned CDR3 sequences and most-parsimonious VDJ recombination scenarios with the TCRdist pipeline. A later analysis defined each TCR beta chain by its CDR3 amino acid sequence plus V-gene family, and excluded reads lacking a unique V-gene family. As a way to deal with suspected cross-contamination and a sequencing artifact, a later analysis dropped approximately 570 nucleotide sequences that were highly shared and had low generation probability. For each public chain, a later analysis derived a clonal expansion index from normalized ranks of inferred template counts within each repertoire. Generation probabilities in a later analysis came from a VDJ recombination model fitted to out-of-frame rearrangements, and those results were checked against IGoR. Hypergeometric tests were used in a later analysis to score TCR-TCR, TCR-HLA and TCR-CMV co-occurrence, with a repertoire-size bias correction applied to the TCR pairs. False discovery rates were estimated in a later analysis by permuting HLA or CMV assignments 20 times. A later analysis grouped co-occurring TCRs with DBSCAN, adding TCRdist sequence similarity when clustering within HLA-allele-positive subsets. Repertoires with fewer than 30,000 or more than 120,000 public chains, plus five repertoires with anomalous nucleotide sharing, were excluded from co-occurrence clustering. TCRdb's version of the immuneACCESS table is confined to in-frame rearrangements and falls short of the full clone set. An unresolved V gene accounts for under half of the shortfall where checked; the remainder is of unknown origin. V and J calls and clone size are as listed in that table; D and trimming were resolved from the DNA. The sample table contains 170,000 or so clones; only one count was recorded for approximately 84% of them. 4.8% of the sample is taken by the ten largest.

The cohort consisted of some 670 healthy bone marrow donors. At the time of sampling, all cohort members were nominally healthy, though unrecorded immune exposures were likely present. The donor tested CMV seronegative, placing the donor among the roughly 400 seronegative members of the cohort. A peripheral blood sample was provided by each donor, and peripheral blood mononuclear cells were used for TCR beta sequencing. The Qiagen DNeasy Blood Extraction Kit was used to extract genomic DNA from the blood cell samples. The CDR3 starts with the cysteine, ends with the phenylalanine, and has 14 residues. The DNA shown is the 42-base CDR3, in frame from base 1. V loses 6 bases, J loses 3 bases, and the germline ends lie 15 bases apart. The germline V gene specifies MNHEY as CDR1 and SVGAGI as CDR2.

The receptor chain draws on TRBV6-5 and TRBJ2-7; TRBD2 is possibly the D segment (6 matching bases). The sample was PBMCs. This sequence originates from a man aged 18 to 29 in good health and CMV-seronegative. The DNA sequence is TGTGCCAGCAGGGCCCGGGGAGGTTTCTACGAGCAGTACTTC. This yields the protein CASRARGGFYEQYF.